The 9 T cell receptor beta chains given below trace back to one sample, sequenced in a study of blood T cell repertoires in COVID-19. The assay was immunoSEQ multiplex PCR, and TCRdb's table has in-frame clones only and misses some. The sample yields around 430,000 clones, 70% to 90% seen once. The sequenced sample consisted of peripheral blood. The origin of the receptors is a woman aged 50 to 60 with COVID-19, enrolled during active disease.

The V call is TRBV5-1, the J call TRBJ2-1; 11 bases line up with TRBD2. This CDR3 spans 18 amino acids. V shed 0 bases, J shed 8 bases, and the junction held 13 bases outside the gene matches. CDR1 is SGHRS, CDR2 YFSETQ, per germline. This CDR3 is CASSLDGIIAGGIDEQFF. DNA for the CDR3: TGCGCCAGCAGCTTGGATGGGATAATAGCGGGGGGGATCGATGAGCAGTTCTTC.

The chain couples TRBV4-1 to TRBJ1-2, with TRBD1 matching 8 bases. With 4 bases clipped from V and 6 bases from J, the junction kept 13 bases outside the gene matches. This CDR3 is 16 amino acids long. CDR1 MGHRA and CDR2 YSYEKL come from the germline V gene. The CDR3 sequence is CASSLSVQGAWDGYTF. Here the CDR3 DNA reads TGCGCCAGCAGCCTGTCAGTCCAGGGGGCCTGGGATGGCTACACCTTC.

The chain employs TRBV11-2 and TRBJ1-6; TRBD1 matches 7 bases. CDR1 SGHAT and CDR2 FQNNGV come from the germline V gene. Trimming removed 5 bases from V and 1 base from J; junction bases left unmatched: 11. The CDR3 runs to 18 residues. CDR3 DNA: TGTGCCAGCAGCCGTTGGGTAATACAGGGGTCCTATAATTCACCCCTCCACTTT. Protein product: CASSRWVIQGSYNSPLHF.

The gene calls are TRBV27 and TRBJ1-1; TRBD1 matches 10 bases. This CDR3 is 16 amino acids long. Germline CDR1 is MNHEY and CDR2 is SMNVEV (reference sequence). J was trimmed by 5 bases and V by 5 bases; bases with no gene match: 11. The CDR3 region has the DNA TGTGCCAGCAGTACGCCGACAGGGGGCGTTGGGACTGAAGCTTTCTTT. It is translated as CASSTPTGGVGTEAFF.

The chain links TRBV2 to TRBJ1-1, with TRBD1 matching over 9 bases. This CDR3 region has 13 residues. Germline CDR1 reads SNHLY; CDR2 reads FYNNEI. Losses at the gene ends were 11 bases for V and 6 bases for J; bases not matched to a gene: 10. The CDR3 is CAPQDRGRAEAFF. CDR3 sequence (DNA): TGTGCCCCCCAGGACAGGGGAAGGGCTGAAGCTTTCTTT.

This chain links TRBV7-7 with TRBJ2-7; 7 nucleotides line up with TRBD1. In germline, CDR1 is SSHAT, CDR2 FNYEAQ (reference sequence). This CDR3 has 13 residues. V was pared by 5 bases and J by 7 bases, with 8 bases of the junction left unmatched. In DNA, the CDR3 is TGTGCCAGCAGCCGGAGACAGGGCGATGAGCAGTACTTC. Amino acids: CASSRRQGDEQYF.

The rearrangement links TRBV9 to TRBJ2-7, with 7 bases that match TRBD1. The V gene's germline CDR1 is SGDLS and CDR2 YYNGEE. V gave up 6 bases and J gave up 7 bases; unmatched junction bases: 13. This CDR3 is 14 amino acids long. This CDR3 is CASNPWDRGGEQYF. The CDR3 coding sequence is TGTGCCAGCAACCCTTGGGACAGAGGAGGAGAGCAGTACTTC.

V usage is TRBV2 and J usage is TRBJ2-1, with TRBD1 identical over 7 bases. This CDR3 spans 15 amino acids. V shed 6 bases and J 6 bases; nucleotides not matched to a gene: 11. In germline, CDR1 is SNHLY, CDR2 FYNNEI. The CDR3 nucleotides are TGTGCCAGCAGATACGACAGGGTTGAGGGCAATGAGCAGTTCTTC. Translation gives CASRYDRVEGNEQFF. Full variable domain (outside the CDR3, taken from reference TRBV2 and TRBJ2-1): EPEVTQTPSHQVTQMGQEVILRCVPISNHLYFYWYRQILGQKVEFLVSFYNNEISEKSEIFDDQFSVERPDGSNFTLKIRSTKLEDSAMYFCASRYDRVEGNEQFFGPGTRLTVL.

The chain couples TRBV19 to TRBJ2-2, with TRBD1 matching 7 bases. CDR3 length: 16 residues. Germline CDR1 is LNHDA and CDR2 is SQIVND (reference sequence). Unmatched junction bases numbered 8, after V lost 4 bases and J lost 3 bases. The CDR3 sequence is CASSNGAGGYTGELFF. In DNA, the CDR3 is TGTGCCAGTAGTAACGGGGCAGGGGGATACACCGGGGAGCTGTTTTTT. The variable domain in full, completed from reference TRBV19 and TRBJ2-2, reads DGGITQSPKYLFRKEGQNVTLSCEQNLNHDAMYWYRQDPGQGLRLIYYSQIVNDFQKGDIAEGYSVSREKKESFPLTVTSAQKNPTAFYLCASSNGAGGYTGELFFGEGSRLTVL.